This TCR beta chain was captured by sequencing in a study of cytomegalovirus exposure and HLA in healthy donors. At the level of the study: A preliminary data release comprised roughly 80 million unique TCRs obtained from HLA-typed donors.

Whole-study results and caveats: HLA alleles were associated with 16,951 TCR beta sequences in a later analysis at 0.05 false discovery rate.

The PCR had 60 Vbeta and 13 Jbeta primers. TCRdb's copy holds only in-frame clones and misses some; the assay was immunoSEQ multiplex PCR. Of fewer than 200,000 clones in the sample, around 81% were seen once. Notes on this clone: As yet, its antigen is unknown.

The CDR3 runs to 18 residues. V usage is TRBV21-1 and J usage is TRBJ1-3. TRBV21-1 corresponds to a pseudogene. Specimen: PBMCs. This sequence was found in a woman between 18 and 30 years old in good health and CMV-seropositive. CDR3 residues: CASSKERGGIRAGNTIYF. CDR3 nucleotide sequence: TGTGCCAGCAGCAAAGAACGAGGCGGGATTAGGGCTGGAAACACCATATATTTT.